This TCR beta chain came from a study of blood T cell repertoires in COVID-19. On the study more broadly: T cells, B-cell-depleted T cells, or PBMCs supplied cDNA or gDNA.

The CDR3 covers 16 residues. The V gene's germline CDR1 is KGHSH and CDR2 LQKENI. V shed 4 bases, J shed 3 bases, and the junction held 7 bases outside the gene matches. Assay: immunoSEQ multiplex PCR; the TCRdb copy retains only in-frame clones and omits some. Of 160,000 or so clones in the sample, 78% were seen once. The sequence came from a woman of 80 years or more with acute or convalescent COVID-19. Sequencing was carried out using peripheral blood. This rearrangement joins TRBV18 to TRBJ1-4, with 8 nucleotides matching TRBD1. CDR3 residues: CASSRTSGGPNEKLFF. CDR3 sequence (DNA): TGTGCCAGCTCACGAACCTCAGGGGGCCCTAATGAAAAACTGTTTTTT.